The 2 T cell receptor beta chains presented below share a single source sample, sequenced in a study of blood T cell repertoires in COVID-19. The method was immunoSEQ multiplex PCR; TCRdb's version includes in-frame clones alone and lacks a portion of them. The sample yields about 200,000 clones, just under 90% seen once. Sequenced sample: PBMCs or T cells enriched from blood (not recorded which). The receptors originated from a man under 40 who had recovered from COVID-19.

The V call is TRBV19, the J call TRBJ1-4; D possibly corresponds to TRBD1 (6 bases). This CDR3 region has 15 residues. Trimming took 5 bases from V and 2 from J, leaving 12 bases between them. CDR1 is LNHDA, CDR2 SQIVND, per germline (reference sequence). This chain's CDR3 is CASSYGTPTNEKLFF. The CDR3 DNA reads as TGTGCCAGTAGTTACGGGACACCCACTAATGAAAAACTGTTTTTT.

V and J are TRBV27 and TRBJ2-1; 9 bases line up with TRBD1. The CDR3 extends over 16 amino acids. J gave up 3 bases and V 5 bases, and 8 bases lay outside the gene matches. Per the germline V gene, CDR1 is MNHEY and CDR2 is SMNVEV (reference sequence). The DNA for the CDR3 is TGTGCCAGCAGTCGGTGGACAGGGGTTGACTACAATGAGCAGTTCTTC. This gives the protein CASSRWTGVDYNEQFF.